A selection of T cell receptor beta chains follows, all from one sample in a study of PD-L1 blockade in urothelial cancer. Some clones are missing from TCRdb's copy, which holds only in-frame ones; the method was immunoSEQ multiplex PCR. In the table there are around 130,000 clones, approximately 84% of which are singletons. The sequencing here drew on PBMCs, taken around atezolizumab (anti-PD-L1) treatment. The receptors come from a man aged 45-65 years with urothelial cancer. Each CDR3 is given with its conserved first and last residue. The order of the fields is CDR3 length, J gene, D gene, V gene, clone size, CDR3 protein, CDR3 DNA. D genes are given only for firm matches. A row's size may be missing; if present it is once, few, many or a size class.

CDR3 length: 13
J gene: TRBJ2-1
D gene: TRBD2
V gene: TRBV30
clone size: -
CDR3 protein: CAWTSGSIHEQFF
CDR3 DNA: TGTGCCTGGACTAGCGGGAGTATTCATGAGCAGTTCTTC

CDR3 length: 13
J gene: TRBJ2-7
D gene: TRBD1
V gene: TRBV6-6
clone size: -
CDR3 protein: CASTGTGSDEQYF
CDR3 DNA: TGTGCCAGTACCGGGACAGGGTCAGACGAGCAGTACTTC

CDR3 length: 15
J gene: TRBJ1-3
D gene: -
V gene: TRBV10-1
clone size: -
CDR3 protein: CASSESGLPGNTIYF
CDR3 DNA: TGCGCCAGCAGTGAGTCGGGACTTCCTGGAAACACCATATATTTT

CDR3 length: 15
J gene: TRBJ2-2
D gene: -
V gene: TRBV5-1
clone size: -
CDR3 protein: CASSRSLLNTGELFF
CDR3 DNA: TGCGCCAGCAGTCGGTCCCTGCTGAACACCGGGGAGCTGTTTTTT

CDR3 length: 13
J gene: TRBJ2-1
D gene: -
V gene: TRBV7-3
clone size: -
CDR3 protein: CASSSSPAYEQFF
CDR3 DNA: TGTGCCAGCAGCTCCTCACCTGCGTATGAGCAGTTCTTC

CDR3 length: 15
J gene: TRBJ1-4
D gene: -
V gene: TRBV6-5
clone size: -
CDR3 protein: CASSYSVQSPEKLFF
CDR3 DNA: TGTGCCAGCAGTTACTCGGTCCAGTCTCCCGAAAAACTGTTTTTT

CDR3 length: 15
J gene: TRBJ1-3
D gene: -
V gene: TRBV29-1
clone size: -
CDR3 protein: CSVEERGISGNTIYF
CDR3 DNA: TGCAGCGTTGAAGAGCGAGGTATATCAGGAAACACCATATATTTT

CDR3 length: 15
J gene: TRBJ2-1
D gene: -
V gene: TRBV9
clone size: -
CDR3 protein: CASSVGTSLYNEQFF
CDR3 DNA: TGTGCCAGCAGCGTAGGTACATCGTTGTATAACGAGCAGTTCTTC

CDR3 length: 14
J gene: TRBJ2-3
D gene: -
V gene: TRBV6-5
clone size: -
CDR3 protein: CAASEERGTDTQYF
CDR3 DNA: TGTGCCGCGTCCGAGGAGAGGGGCACAGATACGCAGTATTTT

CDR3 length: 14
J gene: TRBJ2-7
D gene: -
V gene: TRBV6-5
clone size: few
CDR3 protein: CASSLLSGTYEQYF
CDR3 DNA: TGTGCCAGCAGTCTGCTCTCAGGGACCTACGAGCAGTACTTC

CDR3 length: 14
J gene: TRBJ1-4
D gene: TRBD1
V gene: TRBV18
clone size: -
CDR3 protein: CASQEVNRGEKLFF
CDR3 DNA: TGTGCCAGCCAAGAAGTTAACAGGGGAGAAAAACTGTTTTTT

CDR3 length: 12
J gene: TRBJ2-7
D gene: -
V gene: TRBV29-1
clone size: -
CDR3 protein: CSSRTSSYEQYF
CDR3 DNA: TGCAGCTCTCGGACATCTTCCTACGAGCAGTACTTC

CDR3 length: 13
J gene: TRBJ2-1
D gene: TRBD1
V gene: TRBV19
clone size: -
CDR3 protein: CASGDSSTDEQFF
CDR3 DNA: TGTGCCAGTGGGGACAGCTCAACCGATGAGCAGTTCTTC

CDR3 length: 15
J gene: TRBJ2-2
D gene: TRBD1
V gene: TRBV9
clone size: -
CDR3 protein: CASSPRQGWSGELFF
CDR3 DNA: TGTGCCAGCAGCCCGAGACAGGGATGGTCCGGGGAGCTGTTTTTT

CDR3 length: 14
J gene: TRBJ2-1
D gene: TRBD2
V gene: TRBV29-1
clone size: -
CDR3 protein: CSVALGLAYNEQFF
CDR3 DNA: TGCAGCGTTGCACTCGGACTAGCATACAATGAGCAGTTCTTC

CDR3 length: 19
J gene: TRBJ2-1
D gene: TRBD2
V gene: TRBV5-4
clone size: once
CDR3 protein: CASSTPGLPTMSSYNEQFF
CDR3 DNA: TGTGCCAGCAGCACCCCGGGACTACCCACCATGAGCTCCTACAATGAGCAGTTCTTC

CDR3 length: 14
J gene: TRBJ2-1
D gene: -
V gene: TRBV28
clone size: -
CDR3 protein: CASTRSGSYNEQFF
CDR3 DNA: TGTGCCAGCACCCGGAGCGGGTCCTACAATGAGCAGTTCTTC

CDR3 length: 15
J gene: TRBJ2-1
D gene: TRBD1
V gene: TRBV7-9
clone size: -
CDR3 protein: CASATGQGGVNEQFF
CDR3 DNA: TGTGCCAGCGCCACCGGACAGGGCGGAGTCAATGAGCAGTTCTTC

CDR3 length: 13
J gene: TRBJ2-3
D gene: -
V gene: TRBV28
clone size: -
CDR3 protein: CASSLGHTDTQYF
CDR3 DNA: TGTGCCAGCAGTTTGGGCCACACAGATACGCAGTATTTT

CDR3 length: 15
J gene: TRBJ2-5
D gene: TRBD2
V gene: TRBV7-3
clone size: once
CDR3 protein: CASSPSGGRQETQYF
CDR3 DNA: TGTGCCAGCAGCCCGAGCGGGGGGAGGCAAGAGACCCAGTACTTC

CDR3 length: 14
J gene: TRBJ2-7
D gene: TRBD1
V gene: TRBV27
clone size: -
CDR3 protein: CASSITGVFNEQYF
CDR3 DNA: TGTGCCAGCAGTATTACAGGGGTTTTCAACGAGCAGTACTTC

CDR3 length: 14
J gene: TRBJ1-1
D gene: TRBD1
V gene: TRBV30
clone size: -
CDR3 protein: CAWSRQGANTEAFF
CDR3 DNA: TGTGCCTGGAGTAGACAGGGGGCAAACACTGAAGCTTTCTTT

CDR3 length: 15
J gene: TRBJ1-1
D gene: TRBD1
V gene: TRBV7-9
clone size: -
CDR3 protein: CASSLGGTGGREAFF
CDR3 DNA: TGTGCCAGCAGCTTAGGGGGGACAGGGGGCCGGGAAGCTTTCTTT

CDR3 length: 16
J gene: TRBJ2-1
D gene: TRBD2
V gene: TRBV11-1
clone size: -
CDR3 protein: CASSGSGRASYNEQFF
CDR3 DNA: TGTGCCAGCAGCGGAAGCGGGAGGGCCTCATACAATGAGCAGTTCTTC

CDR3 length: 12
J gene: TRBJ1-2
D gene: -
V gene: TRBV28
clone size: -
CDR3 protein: CASIGTHYGYTF
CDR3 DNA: TGTGCCAGCATAGGGACACACTATGGCTACACCTTC

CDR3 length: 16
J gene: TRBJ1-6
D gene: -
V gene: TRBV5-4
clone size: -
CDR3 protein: CASSRGGRARYSPLHF
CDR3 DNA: TGTGCCAGCAGCCGAGGCGGCAGGGCCCGGTATTCACCCCTCCACTTT

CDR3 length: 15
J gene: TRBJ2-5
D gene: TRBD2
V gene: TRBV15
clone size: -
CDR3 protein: CATSRPSGKQETQYF
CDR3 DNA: TGTGCCACCAGCAGACCTAGCGGGAAACAAGAGACCCAGTACTTC

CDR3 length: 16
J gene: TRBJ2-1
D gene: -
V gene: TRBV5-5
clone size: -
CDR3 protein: CASSLAWASAYNEQFF
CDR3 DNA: TGTGCCAGCAGCTTGGCTTGGGCTAGCGCGTACAATGAGCAGTTCTTC

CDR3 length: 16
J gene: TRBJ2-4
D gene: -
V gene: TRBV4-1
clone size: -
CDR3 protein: CASSQGFLAAKNIQYF
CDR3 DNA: TGCGCCAGCAGCCAAGGCTTCCTAGCGGCCAAAAACATTCAGTACTTC

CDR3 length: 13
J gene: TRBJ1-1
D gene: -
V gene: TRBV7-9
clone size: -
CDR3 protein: CASSLLGRLEAFF
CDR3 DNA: TGTGCCAGCAGCTTATTGGGCCGCCTTGAAGCTTTCTTT

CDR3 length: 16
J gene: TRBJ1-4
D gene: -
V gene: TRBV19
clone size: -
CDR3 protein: CASSTYGQPTNEKLFF
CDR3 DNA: TGTGCCAGTAGTACCTACGGACAGCCAACTAATGAAAAACTGTTTTTT

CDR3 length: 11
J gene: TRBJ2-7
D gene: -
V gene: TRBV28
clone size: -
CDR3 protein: CASRSPLEQYF
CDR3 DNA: TGTGCCAGCAGGTCCCCCTTGGAGCAGTACTTC

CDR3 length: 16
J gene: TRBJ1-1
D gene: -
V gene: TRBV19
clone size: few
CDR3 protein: CASSFGMGRDDTEAFF
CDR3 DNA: TGTGCCAGTAGTTTCGGAATGGGCAGGGATGACACTGAAGCTTTCTTT

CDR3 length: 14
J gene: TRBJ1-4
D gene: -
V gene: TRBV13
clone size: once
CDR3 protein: CASSPGPDNEKLFF
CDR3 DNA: TGTGCCAGCAGCCCGGGTCCAGATAATGAAAAACTGTTTTTT

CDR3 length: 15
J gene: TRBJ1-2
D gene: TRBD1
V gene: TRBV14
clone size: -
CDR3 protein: CASSSRTGANYGYTF
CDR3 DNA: TGTGCCAGCAGCTCTCGGACAGGGGCGAACTATGGCTACACCTTC

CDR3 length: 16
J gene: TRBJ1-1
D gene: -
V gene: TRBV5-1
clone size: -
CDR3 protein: CASSKQGGGNPTEAFF
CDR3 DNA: TGCGCCAGCAGCAAACAGGGTGGTGGAAACCCCACTGAAGCTTTCTTT